Presented here are 25 T cell receptor beta chains from one specimen sequenced in a study of blood T cell repertoires in COVID-19. Clones were read by immunoSEQ multiplex PCR, and TCRdb kept only the in-frame ones, dropping some. The sample shows under 350,000 clones, approximately 91% of them seen only once. Sequencing input: PBMCs or T cells enriched from blood (not recorded which). The receptor set was obtained from a woman aged 40 to 50 who had recovered from COVID-19.

V gene TRBV6-5 combines with J gene TRBJ1-1; 11 bases map to TRBD1. The junction had 5 bases not matched to a gene; V was cut back by 5 bases and J by 6 bases. Germline assignment: CDR1 MNHEY and CDR2 SVGAGI. The CDR3 extends over 14 amino acids. DNA of the CDR3: TGTGCCAGCAGTCCGGACAGGGGGCAGGCTGAAGCTTTCTTT. Translated, it gives CASSPDRGQAEAFF.

This chain joins TRBV7-2 and TRBJ2-1; 10 nucleotides align to TRBD2. J gave up 4 bases and V 5 bases, and 14 bases lay outside the gene matches. Germline CDR1 is SGHTA and CDR2 is FQGNSA. The length of the CDR3 is 18 residues. The CDR3: CASSLHPPGLAKYNEQFF. In nucleotides, the CDR3 is TGTGCCAGCAGCCTCCACCCTCCGGGACTAGCGAAATACAATGAGCAGTTCTTC.

The chain is built from TRBV7-8 and TRBJ1-2, with TRBD1 identical over 10 bases. J was trimmed by 6 bases and V by 6 bases; bases with no gene match: 10. The CDR3 runs to 15 residues. Germline CDR1 and CDR2: SGHVS and FQNEAQ. In DNA form, the CDR3 reads TGTGCCAGCAGTGGAGGGACAGGGGCATTTGATGGCTACACCTTC. Amino acid sequence: CASSGGTGAFDGYTF.

The chain combines TRBV7-3 with TRBJ2-1; TRBD2 matches at 12 bases. Per germline, CDR1 SGHTA and CDR2 FQGTGA. The V gene end was trimmed by 5 bases and the J gene end by 4 bases; junction bases not matched to a gene: 18. The CDR3 runs 20 residues. The CDR3 spells CASSPIRTVPGLAGYNEQFF. The DNA for the CDR3 is TGTGCCAGCAGCCCTATTCGGACAGTTCCGGGACTAGCGGGTTACAATGAGCAGTTCTTC.

This chain links TRBV24-1 with TRBJ2-1; 12 nucleotides agree with TRBD2. Germline V CDR1 and CDR2: KGHDR, SFDVKD. With V trimmed by 3 bases and J by 1 base, 0 bases remained unmatched. The CDR3 contains 16 residues. CDR3 sequence reads: CATSDGLAGSYNEQFF. DNA for the CDR3: TGTGCCACCAGTGATGGACTAGCGGGGTCCTACAATGAGCAGTTCTTC.

The V call is TRBV3-1 (or the pseudogene TRBV3-2), the J call TRBJ2-1; 16 nucleotides align to TRBD2. Trimming took 2 bases from V and 2 from J; bases not matched to a gene: 9. CDR3 length equals 20 residues. The germline V gene encodes CDR1 LGHDT and CDR2 YNNKEL (reference sequence). CDR3 amino acids: CASSQISGLAGGNTYNEQFF. The CDR3 DNA is TGTGCCAGCAGCCAAATCTCGGGACTAGCGGGAGGGAACACCTACAATGAGCAGTTCTTC.

The chain is built from TRBV18 and TRBJ2-6; D uncertain. This CDR3 spans 15 amino acids. Germline CDR1 reads KGHSH; CDR2 reads LQKENI. V gave up 2 bases and J gave up 2 bases, with 7 bases separating them. CDR3 bases: TGTGCCAGCTCACCAATCCCAACTGGGGCCAACGTCCTGACTTTC. Protein sequence: CASSPIPTGANVLTF.

To note about this clone: Other DNA sequences in this sample translate to the same CDR3. The chain uses TRBV14 and TRBJ1-1; D is ambiguous. The CDR3 has 14 amino acids. V shed 1 base and J shed 0 bases, with 6 bases lying between them. Germline lookup yields CDR1 SGHDN and CDR2 FVKESK. The CDR3 coding sequence is TGTGCCAGCAGCCAAGCCGGGATGAACACTGAAGCTTTCTTT. Its translation: CASSQAGMNTEAFF. The entire variable domain, with the rest obtained from reference TRBV14 and TRBJ1-1, is as follows: EAGVTQFPSHSVIEKGQTVTLRCDPISGHDNLYWYRRVMGKEIKFLLHFVKESKQDESGMPNNRFLAERTGGTYSTLKVQPAELEDSGVYFCASSQAGMNTEAFFGQGTRLTVV.

The CDR3 DNA follows: TGTGCCAGCAGTTCAAGGGGGGGACGGACTGAAGCTTTCTTT. Amino acids: CASSSRGGRTEAFF. The rearrangement uses TRBV7-9 and TRBJ1-1, with D tentatively TRBD1 (6 bases). Germline assignment: CDR1 SEHNR and CDR2 FQNEAQ (reference sequence). V lost 6 bases and J 5 bases, leaving 16 bases between the germline ends. The CDR3 covers 14 residues.

The J gene is TRBJ1-1, the V gene TRBV5-1, with D possibly TRBD1 on 5 matching bases. Germline V gene data show CDR1 as SGHRS and CDR2 as YFSETQ. The germline V and J ends were trimmed by 1 base and 3 bases, with 13 bases remaining between them. This CDR3 comprises 15 residues. The CDR3 DNA follows: TGCGCCAGCAGCTTGAGGCAGGGAGGGGACACTGAAGCTTTCTTT. This encodes CASSLRQGGDTEAFF.

This chain uses TRBV30 with TRBJ2-3, with 9 bases aligning to TRBD2. With V trimmed by 4 bases and J by 5 bases, 4 bases remained unmatched. Per the germline V gene, CDR1 is GTSNPN and CDR2 is SVGIG (reference sequence). The CDR3 is made up of 13 amino acids. CDR3 protein: CAWNGAGGDTQYF. CDR3 sequence (DNA): TGTGCCTGGAATGGAGCGGGGGGAGATACGCAGTATTTT.

The gene calls are TRBV11-2 and TRBJ2-5, with 9 bases identical to TRBD1. The V gene end was trimmed by 9 bases and the J gene end by 4 bases; junction bases not matched to a gene: 9. Germline CDR1 is SGHAT and CDR2 is FQNNGV. The CDR3 covers 14 residues. The CDR3 region is CASEPDRGAETQYF. Here the CDR3 DNA reads TGTGCCAGTGAACCCGACAGGGGGGCAGAGACCCAGTACTTC. Full variable domain (rest looked up from reference TRBV11-2 and TRBJ2-5): EAGVAQSPRYKIIEKRQSVAFWCNPISGHATLYWYQQILGQGPKLLIQFQNNGVVDDSQLPKDRFSAERLKGVDSTLKIQPAKLEDSAVYLCASEPDRGAETQYFGPGTRLLVL.

This sequence joins TRBV5-1 and TRBJ2-3; 16 bases match TRBD2. Germline values: CDR1 SGHRS, CDR2 YFSETQ. This CDR3 is 17 amino acids long. Trimming at V came to 0 bases and at J to 6 bases, leaving 4 bases not matched to a gene. The CDR3 region has the DNA TGCGCCAGCAGCTTGGACGGGACTAGCGGGGGGGCTGATACGCAGTATTTT. Translating gives CASSLDGTSGGADTQYF.

The rearrangement uses TRBV3-1 (or the pseudogene TRBV3-2) and TRBJ1-1; weak D call: TRBD1 (5 bases). The CDR3 contains 14 residues. CDR1 LGHDT and CDR2 YNNKEL come from the germline V gene (reference sequence). Trimming left V 3 bases short and J 0 bases short, with 8 bases between. In nucleotides, the CDR3 is TGTGCCAGCAGCCACGGGGGGATGAACACTGAAGCTTTCTTT. Translation gives CASSHGGMNTEAFF.

The V gene is TRBV6-5, the J gene TRBJ1-1, with 9 bases fitting TRBD1. The CDR3 length is 14 residues. Trimming cost V 6 bases and J 1 base; bases outside gene matches: 3. Per germline, CDR1 MNHEY and CDR2 SVGAGI. DNA of the CDR3: TGTGCCAGCAGCTGGGACAGGGCGAACACTGAAGCTTTCTTT. Encoded protein: CASSWDRANTEAFF.

About this clone itself: A read error is likely, as this CDR3 ends without the conserved phenylalanine or tryptophan. It is unclear where the CDR3 begins or ends on the DNA, so no DNA is shown, and the CDR3 is as TCRdb lists it. V gene TRBV5-6 combines with J gene TRBJ1-2; the table's D call of TRBD1 was not tested on the DNA. Germline CDR1 is SGHDT and CDR2 is YYEEEE. The CDR3 totals 13 residues, both ends included. CDR3 in amino acids: CASSIRDKYTTSI.

The gene calls are TRBV4-1 and TRBJ1-1; D might be TRBD1 (5 bases). Between the trimmed V and J ends, which lost 3 bases and 6 bases, there was a span of 20 bases. CDR1 and CDR2 from the germline V gene are MGHRA and YSYEKL. The CDR3 consists of 16 residues. Written as DNA, the CDR3 is TGCGCCAGCAGCCACCATCTCGGGGGAGCTGGGGCTGAAGCTTTCTTT. It specifies CASSHHLGGAGAEAFF.

The V call is TRBV2, the J call TRBJ2-3, with D perhaps matching TRBD2 (5 bases). Germline CDR1 SNHLY, CDR2 FYNNEI. This CDR3 region has 13 residues. The ends were cut back, 6 bases at V and 2 bases at J, with 9 bases in the middle. CDR3 loop: CASRRAFTDTQYF. The CDR3 DNA follows: TGTGCCAGCAGGAGGGCCTTCACAGATACGCAGTATTTT.

The chain carries TRBV27 and TRBJ1-1; the D is unclear. With 3 bases removed from V and 2 bases from J, the gap between germline ends came to 7 bases. CDR1 MNHEY and CDR2 SMNVEV come from the germline V gene (reference sequence). The CDR3 loop spans 13 amino acids. The CDR3 reads CASSFQENTEAFF. In nucleotides, the CDR3 is TGTGCCAGCAGTTTCCAGGAAAACACTGAAGCTTTCTTT.

This chain connects TRBV5-4 to TRBJ1-6, with TRBD1 as a possible D gene (6 bases). V was pared by 4 bases and J by 3 bases, with 11 bases between. This CDR3 spans 15 amino acids. CDR1 and CDR2 from the germline V gene are SGHNT and YYREEE (reference sequence). The DNA for the CDR3 is TGTGCCAGCAGCCCCGGACAGAACTATAATTCACCCCTCCACTTT. Translating it yields CASSPGQNYNSPLHF.

The rearrangement uses TRBV18 and TRBJ2-2, with TRBD2 as a possible D gene (6 bases). V lost 3 bases and J lost 10, with 24 bases in between. Germline V gene lookup returns CDR1 KGHSH and CDR2 LQKENI. The CDR3 runs to 17 residues. The CDR3 here is CASSPRQPGASFVELFF. Written as DNA, the CDR3 is TGTGCCAGCTCACCCCGCCAGCCGGGAGCTAGTTTCGTGGAGCTGTTTTTT.

The chain joins TRBV5-1 to TRBJ2-1, with 8 bases aligning to TRBD2. The germline CDR1 and CDR2 sequences are SGHRS and YFSETQ. The length of the CDR3 is 14 residues. V dropped 3 bases and J dropped 8; count of bases not matched to a gene: 7. CDR3 bases: TGCGCCAGCAGCTGGGGACTAGATCTCGATGAGCAGTTCTTC. Translated: CASSWGLDLDEQFF.

This clone was detected once. This chain connects TRBV24-1 to TRBJ2-5; TRBD1 matches 10 bases. V gave up 3 bases and J gave up 4 bases; unmatched junction bases: 4. The CDR3 sequence is 15 residues long. The germline V gene has CDR1 KGHDR and CDR2 SFDVKD. As DNA, the CDR3 is TGTGCCACCAGTGATGGGACAGGGGAGGGAGAGACCCAGTACTTC. Encoded protein: CATSDGTGEGETQYF.

The V call is TRBV28, the J call TRBJ1-3, with D possibly TRBD1 on 6 matching bases. The CDR3 has 14 amino acids. Trimming left V 6 bases short and J 4 bases short, with 13 bases between. Germline V gene lookup returns CDR1 MDHEN and CDR2 SYDVKM. The DNA for the CDR3 is TGTGCCAGCAGCCTGGGGGCGCGAGGAAACACCATATATTTT. Protein sequence: CASSLGARGNTIYF.

The genes are TRBV2 and TRBJ1-1; tentative D call: TRBD1 (5 bases). Germline CDR1 and CDR2: SNHLY and FYNNEI. Deletions cut 10 bases from V and 6 bases from J, with 21 bases between. The length of the CDR3 is 14 residues. The CDR3 DNA reads as TGTGCCACGGGGGGGTTTACTGCTTACGCTGAAGCTTTCTTT. Translated, it gives CATGGFTAYAEAFF.